This entry features one T cell receptor (beta chain) sequence. Its target is unknown. This specimen comes from a study of cytomegalovirus exposure and HLA in healthy donors. Study-wide results and limits: It was likely that a cluster of highly shared sequence variants was a sequencing artifact. Presence/absence analyses treated sequencing depth as roughly uniform across donors.

Primers: 60 Vbeta forward and 13 Jbeta reverse. TCRdb's copy holds only in-frame clones and misses some; the assay was immunoSEQ multiplex PCR. The repertoire has under 150,000 clones, over 60% of them found once; the top ten carry 4.5% to 5%. The sample taken for sequencing was PBMCs. The source is a woman aged 45 to 65 in good health and CMV-seronegative.

In DNA, the CDR3 is TGCAGCGTTGACGGGACTAGCGGGGGGGTTGTATCGGAGACCCAGTACTTC. Protein product: CSVDGTSGGVVSETQYF. The chain links TRBV29-1 to TRBJ2-5, with 16 bases matching TRBD2. The J segment lost 5 bases and the V segment lost 3 bases, leaving 9 bases of the junction unmatched. CDR1 and CDR2 (germline): SQVTM, ANQGSEA. The CDR3 consists of 17 residues.